These 4 T cell receptor beta chains were all obtained from the same sample, sequenced in a study of patients and donors after allogeneic stem cell transplantation (dated by TCRdb to the early 2020s). Libraries were made using RT-PCR. Sequencing instrument: NextSeq 550. TCRdb reran the public reads through fastp at Q25 and MiXCR, keeping productive beta chains. Identical CDR3 proteins give one entry, which carries the most common genes and DNA. This sample is represented by fewer than 250,000 distinct CDR3 sequences; 12% to 15% of them were singletons. The top ten clones comprise under 14% of the sample. The sample taken for sequencing was blood, either unsorted or a sorted T cell fraction (not recorded which). The receptors come from a human donor who was either an allogeneic HSCT recipient or a stem cell or donor lymphocyte infusion donor (not recorded which). It is not recorded whose cells these are; they may come from a transplant donor.

This clonotype was detected ten times or more. The V and J genes are TRBV9 and TRBJ2-5, with TRBD1 matching over 7 bases. Germline trimming cut 5 bases from V and 5 bases from J; bases unmatched to any gene: 12. This CDR3 spans 15 amino acids. Germline V lookup: CDR1 SGDLS, CDR2 YYNGEE. The CDR3 bases are TGTGCCAGCAGTCCCCAGACAGGGATAAGCGAGACCCAGTACTTC. Protein: CASSPQTGISETQYF.

V usage is TRBV7-8 and J usage is TRBJ2-7, with TRBD1 as a possible D gene (5 bases). The germline V gene has CDR1 SGHVS and CDR2 FQNEAQ. Trimming took 3 bases from V and 0 from J, leaving 12 bases between them. The CDR3 covers 15 residues. The DNA for the CDR3 is TGTGCCAGCAGCTTCGGCGGACACTCCTCCTACGAGCAGTACTTC. Translating it yields CASSFGGHSSYEQYF.

The genes are TRBV9 and TRBJ2-1, with TRBD1 matching over 9 bases. This CDR3 is built from 17 residues. In germline, CDR1 is SGDLS, CDR2 YYNGEE. V dropped 4 bases and J dropped 5; count of bases not matched to a gene: 13. The CDR3 bases are TGTGCCAGCAGCTGGACAACGGGACAGGGCCCGGACAATGAGCAGTTCTTC. This sequence encodes CASSWTTGQGPDNEQFF.

This clonotype was seen at least ten times. The chain is built from TRBV5-1 and TRBJ1-5, with D unclear. The CDR3 totals 14 residues. CDR1 and CDR2 (germline): SGHRS, YFSETQ. V was cut by 1 base and J by 4 bases, with 9 bases left in between. The CDR3 DNA reads as TGCGCCAGCAGCTTGCTAGGGTCAAATCAGCCCCAGCATTTT. Its translation: CASSLLGSNQPQHF.